One sample yielded the 11 T cell receptor beta chains listed below, sequenced in a study of T cell responses to AZD1222 COVID-19 vaccine. Method: immunoSEQ multiplex PCR; TCRdb's copy keeps in-frame clones and lacks some. The repertoire consists of about 92,000 clones, with 91% occurring once and the leading ten covering around 6.8%. The material sequenced was peripheral blood, taken on day 0 of AZD1222 vaccination. These receptors were collected from an adult in good health.

The J gene is TRBJ2-4, the V gene TRBV5-4; TRBD1 matches at 9 bases. Trimming took 4 bases from V and 4 from J; bases not matched to a gene: 15. Germline values: CDR1 SGHNT, CDR2 YYREEE (reference sequence). This CDR3 is built from 18 residues. CDR3 loop: CASSTSRDRAGLKNIQYF. The CDR3 coding sequence is TGTGCCAGCAGCACGTCCCGGGACAGGGCCGGCTTAAAAAACATTCAGTACTTC.

The V gene is TRBV2, the J gene TRBJ2-7; D gene unclear. From germline, CDR1 is SNHLY and CDR2 FYNNEI. The CDR3 covers 12 residues. The germline V and J ends were trimmed by 7 bases and 5 bases, with 12 bases remaining between them. The CDR3 DNA reads TGTGCCAGCAACCGCCCCGCGGACGAGCAGTACTTC. Protein product: CASNRPADEQYF.

V and J are TRBV9 and TRBJ1-2, with 9 bases aligning to TRBD1. CDR1 and CDR2 from the germline V gene are SGDLS and YYNGEE. The trim removed 3 bases at V and 4 bases at J, leaving 4 bases unmatched. The CDR3 consists of 14 residues. The CDR3 sequence is CASSETGQGYGYTF. The CDR3 nucleotides read TGTGCCAGCAGCGAGACGGGACAGGGCTATGGCTACACCTTC.

The V gene is TRBV7-9, the J gene TRBJ1-5; D is undetermined. This CDR3 spans 15 amino acids. The germline CDR1 and CDR2 sequences are SEHNR and FQNEAQ (reference sequence). Deletions cut 5 bases from V and 3 bases from J, with 14 bases between. The CDR3 loop reads CASSHYGVYNQPQHF. The CDR3 region has the DNA TGTGCCAGCAGCCACTACGGTGTGTACAATCAGCCCCAGCATTTT.

The chain is built from TRBV30 and TRBJ1-3; D is ambiguous. CDR1 GTSNPN and CDR2 SVGIG come from the germline V gene (reference sequence). This CDR3 contains 17 residues. V was cut by 0 bases and J by 0 bases, with 15 bases left in between. This CDR3 reads CAWSVQLAGNSGNTIYF. CDR3 in DNA: TGTGCCTGGAGTGTACAGCTGGCAGGAAACTCTGGAAACACCATATATTTT.

This chain connects TRBV30 to TRBJ2-2; maybe TRBD1 (6 bases). CDR1 and CDR2 (germline): GTSNPN, SVGIG (reference sequence). The CDR3 has 11 amino acids. CDR3 sequence: CAGTTGGELFF. The CDR3 nucleotides read TGTGCGGGGACAACCGGCGGGGAGCTGTTTTTT.

This rearrangement joins TRBV5-4 to TRBJ2-1; TRBD1 agrees at 7 bases. CDR3 length: 15 residues. The V segment lost 0 bases and the J segment 2 bases; nucleotides outside the gene matches: 2. Germline values: CDR1 SGHNT, CDR2 YYREEE (reference sequence). The CDR3 sequence: CASSLDQGAYNEQFF. The CDR3 DNA reads as TGTGCCAGCAGCTTGGACCAGGGGGCCTACAATGAGCAGTTCTTC.

This clone was picked up a small number of times. The chain has TRBV28 and TRBJ2-7; 8 nucleotides match TRBD2. The germline CDR1 and CDR2 sequences are MDHEN and SYDVKM. The CDR3 has 17 amino acids. V lost 2 bases, J lost 0 bases, and 9 bases stayed unmatched. This CDR3 reads CASSLVGRGGVSYEQYF. CDR3 nucleotide sequence: TGTGCCAGCAGTTTAGTCGGACGGGGGGGCGTCTCCTACGAGCAGTACTTC. Based on the CDR3 plus reference TRBV28 and TRBJ2-7, the full variable domain is DVKVTQSSRYLVKRTGEKVFLECVQDMDHENMFWYRQDPGLGLRLIYFSYDVKMKEKGDIPEGYSVSREKKERFSLILESASTNQTSMYLCASSLVGRGGVSYEQYFGPGTRLTVT.

The chain links TRBV5-1 to TRBJ1-5, with D uncertain. Per germline, CDR1 SGHRS and CDR2 YFSETQ. The V end was cut by 4 bases, the J end by 5 bases, with 4 bases between. This CDR3 has 11 amino acids. The CDR3 is CASSGDQPQHF. CDR3 sequence (DNA): TGCGCCAGCAGCGGGGATCAGCCCCAGCATTTT.

CDR3 coding DNA: TGTGCCAGCAGCTTCCCCAATCAGCCCCAGCATTTT. This sequence encodes CASSFPNQPQHF. The chain has TRBV7-9 and TRBJ1-5; D is undetermined. V lost 3 bases to trimming and J lost 3 bases, with 3 bases between them. Germline CDR1 reads SEHNR; CDR2 reads FQNEAQ (reference sequence). The CDR3 is 12 residues long. The variable domain in full, completed from reference TRBV7-9 and TRBJ1-5, reads DTGVSQNPRHKITKRGQNVTFRCDPISEHNRLYWYRQTLGQGPEFLTYFQNEAQLEKSRLLSDRFSAERPKGSFSTLEIQRTEQGDSAMYLCASSFPNQPQHFGDGTRLSIL.

The chain combines TRBV12-5 with TRBJ2-7; 8 positions agree with TRBD1. V shed 1 base, J shed 6 bases, and the junction held 5 bases outside the gene matches. CDR1 is LGHNT and CDR2 is FRNRAP in the germline V gene. The CDR3 is 14 amino acids. CDR3: CASGLATGAVEQYF. In DNA, the CDR3 is TGTGCTAGTGGTTTGGCGACAGGGGCGGTCGAGCAGTACTTC.